This TCR beta chain was observed in a study of blood T cell repertoires in COVID-19. For the study at large: Donors in the United States, Italy and Spain gave samples during acute or convalescent COVID-19.

Authors' analysis steps: Reference gene primer amplification gave nucleated cell count estimates. The protocol was immunoSEQ multiplex PCR, while the TCRdb copy is restricted to in-frame clones and leaves out a portion. The V and J calls and clone size are taken from that table; D and trimming were inferred from the DNA. The table lists 95,000 to 110,000 clones, around four fifths of them singletons. CDR1 and CDR2 from the germline V gene are MNHEY and SMNVEV (reference sequence). V was clipped by 3 bases and J by 3 bases; unmatched bases: 6. CDR3 length: 15 amino acids. The chain combines TRBV27 with TRBJ2-7; 9 bases are shared with TRBD2. Material: peripheral blood. The receptor was derived from a man in his fifties or sixties with acute or convalescent COVID-19. CDR3 coding DNA: TGTGCCAGCAGTTTCGGTGCGGGAGGGCTCTACGAGCAGTACTTC. Amino acid sequence: CASSFGAGGLYEQYF.